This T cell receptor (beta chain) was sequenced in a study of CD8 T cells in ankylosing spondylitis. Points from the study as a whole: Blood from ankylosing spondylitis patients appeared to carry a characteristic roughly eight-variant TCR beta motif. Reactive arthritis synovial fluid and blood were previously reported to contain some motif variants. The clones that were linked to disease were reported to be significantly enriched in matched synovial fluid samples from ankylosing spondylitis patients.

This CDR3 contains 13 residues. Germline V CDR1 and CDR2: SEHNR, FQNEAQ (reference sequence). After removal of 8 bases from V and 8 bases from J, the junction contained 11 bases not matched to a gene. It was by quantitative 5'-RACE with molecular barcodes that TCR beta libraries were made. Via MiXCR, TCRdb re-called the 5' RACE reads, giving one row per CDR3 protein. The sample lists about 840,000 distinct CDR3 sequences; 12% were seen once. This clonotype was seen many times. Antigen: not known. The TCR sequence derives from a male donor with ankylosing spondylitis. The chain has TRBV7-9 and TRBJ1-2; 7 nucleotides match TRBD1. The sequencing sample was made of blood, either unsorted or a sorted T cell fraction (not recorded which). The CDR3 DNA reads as TGTGCCAGCGGCAACAGGGGCGCGGAGGGCTACACCTTC. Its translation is CASGNRGAEGYTF.